These 11 T cell receptor beta chains share one sample of origin, sequenced in a study of human T cells and chemical hapten exposure. Time point here: patch test 1, 2 weeks after DPC sensitization. Sample treatment: therapeutic diphenylcyclopropenone sensitization with weekly scalp DPC. TCRdb used MiXCR to reprocess the RACE reads, holding one entry per CDR3 protein. The sample has roughly 380,000 distinct CDR3 sequences; around 4.8% are singletons. The sample here was whole blood, taken in connection with sensitization to the hapten diphenylcyclopropenone (DPC). These TCRs come from a woman aged 45-60 years with alopecia areata. Some clones in this sample may be carry-over from other donors' samples.

Of note for this clonotype: A much larger clone lies a single base off, so this may be a read error. The chain uses TRBV6-1 and TRBJ2-6, with unresolved D. Germline values: CDR1 MNHNS, CDR2 SASEGT. The CDR3 totals 19 residues. The CDR3, as DNA: TGTACCAGCAGTCGTCCTGGCCGCCAAATCAGCTCTGGGGCCAACGTCCTGACTTTC. As protein: CTSSRPGRQISSGANVLTF.

CDR3 loop: CASSLSGASNYGYTF. The CDR3, as DNA: TGTGCCAGCAGTTTGAGTGGGGCCTCAAACTATGGCTACACCTTC. The rearrangement joins TRBV12-3 or TRBV12-4 to TRBJ1-2; possible D gene TRBD1, 5 bases. The CDR3 extends over 15 amino acids. V shed 3 bases and J shed 2 bases, with 13 bases lying between them.

This rearrangement joins TRBV9 to TRBJ1-1; D gene uncertain. The germline CDR1 and CDR2 sequences are SGDLS and YYNGEE. Trimming cost V 0 bases and J 5 bases, with 8 bases left between them. There are 13 residues in the CDR3. CDR3 amino acids: CASSVVRGTEAFF. Here the CDR3 DNA reads TGTGCCAGCAGCGTAGTGCGGGGAACTGAAGCTTTCTTT.

V is TRBV5-5 and J is TRBJ2-7, with 7 positions matching TRBD1. V shed 6 bases, J shed 2 bases, and the junction held 5 bases outside the gene matches. There are 13 residues in the CDR3. Per the germline V gene, CDR1 is SGHKS and CDR2 is YYEKEE (reference sequence). CDR3 in amino acids: CASTGDSPYEQYF. The CDR3 DNA reads TGTGCCAGCACCGGGGACAGTCCCTACGAGCAGTACTTC.

This clonotype came up many times. The genes are TRBV7-2 and TRBJ2-1, with D unclear. Trimming left V 1 base short and J 9 bases short, with 10 bases between. The CDR3 contains 13 residues. The V gene's germline CDR1 is SGHTA and CDR2 FQGNSA. The DNA of the CDR3 is TGTGCCAGCAGCTTAGTGGGGATGGGTGAGCAGTTCTTC. Translation: CASSLVGMGEQFF.

The chain employs TRBV7-8 and TRBJ2-3; D remains ambiguous. Trimming shortened V by 6 bases and J by 2 bases, and 12 bases separated the two germline ends. CDR3 length: 14 amino acids. Germline V gene lookup returns CDR1 SGHVS and CDR2 FQNEAQ. CDR3: CASREKPFTDTQYF. CDR3 sequence (DNA): TGTGCCAGCAGGGAAAAGCCGTTCACAGATACGCAGTATTTT.

In this sample, this clonotype turned up a few times. V usage is TRBV20-1 and J usage is TRBJ1-5; weak D call: TRBD1 (5 bases). Germline CDR1 is DFQATT and CDR2 is SNEGSKA (reference sequence). The CDR3 sequence is 13 residues long. V lost 2 bases and J lost 4, with 9 bases in between. This CDR3 is CSARRDRNQPQHF. For the CDR3, the DNA is TGCAGTGCTAGACGGGACCGAAATCAGCCCCAGCATTTT.

The V and J genes are TRBV20-1 and TRBJ2-7; D is undetermined. The V gene's germline CDR1 is DFQATT and CDR2 SNEGSKA (reference sequence). Trimming took off 4 bases at V and 7 bases at J, with 17 bases between the two ends. This CDR3 is built from 13 residues. The CDR3 nucleotides read TGCAGTGCTAAAACTGCGGCCTGGGGAGAGCAGTACTTC. Translated, it gives CSAKTAAWGEQYF.

The genes are TRBV10-2 and TRBJ2-7; 9 bases align to TRBD2. Germline V lookup: CDR1 WSHSY, CDR2 SAAADI. The J segment lost 7 bases and the V segment lost 6 bases, leaving 4 bases of the junction unmatched. CDR3 length: 12 amino acids. CDR3 in amino acids: CASREAGGEQYF. For the CDR3, the DNA is TGCGCCAGCAGAGAAGCGGGGGGTGAGCAGTACTTC.

Here the CDR3 DNA reads TGTGCTAGTGGTTTGGATATGAACACTGAAGCTTTCTTT. Translated: CASGLDMNTEAFF. This chain connects TRBV12-5 to TRBJ1-1; D remains unclear. The CDR3 consists of 13 residues. Trimming removed 1 base at V and 0 bases at J, with 3 bases between. Germline V lookup: CDR1 LGHNT, CDR2 FRNRAP.

This clonotype showed up many times. The genes are TRBV11-2 and TRBJ2-1; TRBD2 is a possible D gene (6 bases). This CDR3 comprises 14 residues. The germline V gene has CDR1 SGHAT and CDR2 FQNNGV. The germline V and J ends were trimmed by 5 bases and 10 bases, with 18 bases remaining between them. As DNA, the CDR3 is TGTGCCAGCAGCCACACTCCCGTTCGGGGGGAGCAGTTCTTC. Amino acid sequence: CASSHTPVRGEQFF. Full variable domain (rest looked up from reference TRBV11-2 and TRBJ2-1): EAGVAQSPRYKIIEKRQSVAFWCNPISGHATLYWYQQILGQGPKLLIQFQNNGVVDDSQLPKDRFSAERLKGVDSTLKIQPAKLEDSAVYLCASSHTPVRGEQFFGPGTRLTVL.